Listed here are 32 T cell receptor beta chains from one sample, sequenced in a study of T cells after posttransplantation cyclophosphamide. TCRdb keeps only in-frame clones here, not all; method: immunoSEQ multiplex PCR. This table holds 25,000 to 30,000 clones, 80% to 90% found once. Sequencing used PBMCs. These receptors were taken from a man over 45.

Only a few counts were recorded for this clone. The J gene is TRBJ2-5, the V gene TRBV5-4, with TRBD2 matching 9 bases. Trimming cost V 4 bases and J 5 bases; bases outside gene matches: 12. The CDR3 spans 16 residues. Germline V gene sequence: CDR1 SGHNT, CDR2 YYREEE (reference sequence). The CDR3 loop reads CASSPSGTSMVETQYF. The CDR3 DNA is TGTGCCAGCAGCCCCTCCGGGACTAGCATGGTTGAGACCCAGTACTTC.

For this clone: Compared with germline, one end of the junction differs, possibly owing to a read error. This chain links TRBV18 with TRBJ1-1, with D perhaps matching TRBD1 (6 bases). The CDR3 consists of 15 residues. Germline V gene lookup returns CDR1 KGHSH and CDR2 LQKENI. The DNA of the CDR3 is TGTGCCAGCTCTCCACTCGCGGGGGGCACTACCAGGGCTTTCTTT. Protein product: CASSPLAGGTTRAFF.

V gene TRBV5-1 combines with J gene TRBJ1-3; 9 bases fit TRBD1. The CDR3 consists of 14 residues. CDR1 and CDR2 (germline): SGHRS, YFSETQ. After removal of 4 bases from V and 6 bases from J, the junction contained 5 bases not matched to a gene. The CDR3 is CASSLGTGINTIYF. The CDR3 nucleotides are TGCGCCAGCAGCCTGGGGACAGGGATAAACACCATATATTTT.

The CDR3 nucleotides are TGCGCCAGCGGGCGGACGGGGAACAATGAGCAGTTCTTC. Amino acids: CASGRTGNNEQFF. V usage is TRBV5-1 and J usage is TRBJ2-1, with D possibly TRBD2 on 5 matching bases. The germline V gene encodes CDR1 SGHRS and CDR2 YFSETQ. Trimming left V 7 bases short and J 5 bases short, with 13 bases between. The CDR3 covers 13 residues.

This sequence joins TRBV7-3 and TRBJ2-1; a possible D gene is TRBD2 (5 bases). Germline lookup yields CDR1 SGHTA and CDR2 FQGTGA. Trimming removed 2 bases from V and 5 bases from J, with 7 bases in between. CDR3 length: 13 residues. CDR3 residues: CASSLPGNNEQFF. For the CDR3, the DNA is TGTGCCAGCAGCTTACCCGGGAACAATGAGCAGTTCTTC.

The CDR3 is CASSQKAPDRAQNTGELFF. CDR3 nucleotides: TGCGCCAGCAGCCAAAAGGCCCCAGACAGGGCTCAGAACACCGGGGAGCTGTTTTTT. The chain links TRBV4-1 to TRBJ2-2; 7 positions agree with TRBD1. With 2 bases clipped from V and 1 base from J, the junction kept 13 bases outside the gene matches. This CDR3 region has 19 residues. From germline, CDR1 is MGHRA and CDR2 YSYEKL.

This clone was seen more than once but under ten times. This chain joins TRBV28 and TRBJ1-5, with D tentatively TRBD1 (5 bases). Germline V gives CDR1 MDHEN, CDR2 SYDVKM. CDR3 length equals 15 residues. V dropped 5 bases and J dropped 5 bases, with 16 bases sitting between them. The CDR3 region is CASSAPGTLDQPQHF. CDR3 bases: TGTGCCAGCAGTGCGCCCGGGACTCTAGATCAGCCCCAGCATTTT.

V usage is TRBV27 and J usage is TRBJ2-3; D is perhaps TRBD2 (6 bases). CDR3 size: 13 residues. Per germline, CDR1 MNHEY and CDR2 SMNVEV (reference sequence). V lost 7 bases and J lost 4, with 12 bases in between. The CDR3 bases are TGTGCCAGCATCCTGCGGGGCTCAGATACGCAGTATTTT. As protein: CASILRGSDTQYF.

The CDR3 spells CASSLGSVQPQHF. DNA for the CDR3: TGTGCCAGCAGCTTAGGGTCGGTTCAGCCCCAGCATTTT. This chain uses TRBV7-9 with TRBJ1-5, with no clear D. The CDR3 is 13 amino acids. Germline V gene data show CDR1 as SEHNR and CDR2 as FQNEAQ (reference sequence). V lost 1 base to trimming and J lost 6 bases, with 7 bases between them.

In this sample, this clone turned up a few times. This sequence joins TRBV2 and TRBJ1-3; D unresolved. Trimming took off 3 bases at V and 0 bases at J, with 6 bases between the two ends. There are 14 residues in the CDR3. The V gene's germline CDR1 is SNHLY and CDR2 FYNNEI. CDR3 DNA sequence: TGTGCCAGCAGTGAGTTAATCTCTGGAAACACCATATATTTT. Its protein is CASSELISGNTIYF.

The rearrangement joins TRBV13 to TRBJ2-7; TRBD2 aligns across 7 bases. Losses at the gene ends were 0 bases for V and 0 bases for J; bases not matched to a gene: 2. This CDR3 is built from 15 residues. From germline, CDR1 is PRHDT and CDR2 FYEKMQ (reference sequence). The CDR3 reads CASSLGLAASYEQYF. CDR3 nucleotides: TGTGCCAGCAGCTTAGGGCTAGCGGCCTCCTACGAGCAGTACTTC.

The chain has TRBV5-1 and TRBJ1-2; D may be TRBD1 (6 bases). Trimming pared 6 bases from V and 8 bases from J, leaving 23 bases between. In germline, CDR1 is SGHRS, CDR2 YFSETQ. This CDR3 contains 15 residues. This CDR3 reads CASKSSGQRGGGYTF. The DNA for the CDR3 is TGCGCCAGCAAATCCTCCGGACAGCGGGGAGGAGGCTACACCTTC.

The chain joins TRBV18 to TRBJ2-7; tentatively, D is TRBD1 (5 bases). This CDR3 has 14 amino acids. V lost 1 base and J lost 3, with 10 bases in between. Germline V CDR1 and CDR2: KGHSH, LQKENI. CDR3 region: CASSPLIQGYEQYF. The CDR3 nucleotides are TGTGCCAGCTCACCACTGATCCAGGGCTACGAGCAGTACTTC.

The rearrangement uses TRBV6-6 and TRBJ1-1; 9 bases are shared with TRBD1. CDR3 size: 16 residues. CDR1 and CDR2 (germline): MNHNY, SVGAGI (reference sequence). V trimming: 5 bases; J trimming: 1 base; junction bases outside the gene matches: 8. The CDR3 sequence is CASSLTGGAGNTEAFF. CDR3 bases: TGTGCCAGCAGTCTCACAGGGGGCGCAGGGAACACTGAAGCTTTCTTT.

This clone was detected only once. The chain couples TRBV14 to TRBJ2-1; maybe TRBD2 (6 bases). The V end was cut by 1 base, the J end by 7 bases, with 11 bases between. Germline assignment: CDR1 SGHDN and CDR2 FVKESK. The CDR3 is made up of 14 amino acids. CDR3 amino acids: CASSQARGRNEQFF. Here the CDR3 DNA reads TGTGCCAGCAGCCAAGCACGAGGGAGGAATGAGCAGTTCTTC. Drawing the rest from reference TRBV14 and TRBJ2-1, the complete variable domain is EAGVTQFPSHSVIEKGQTVTLRCDPISGHDNLYWYRRVMGKEIKFLLHFVKESKQDESGMPNNRFLAERTGGTYSTLKVQPAELEDSGVYFCASSQARGRNEQFFGPGTRLTVL.

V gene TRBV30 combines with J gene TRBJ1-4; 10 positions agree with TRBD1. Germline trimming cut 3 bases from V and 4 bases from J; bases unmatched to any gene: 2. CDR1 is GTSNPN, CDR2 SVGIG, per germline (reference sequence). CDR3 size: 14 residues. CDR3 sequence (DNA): TGTGCCTGGAGAAGGGACAGGGGTAATGAAAAACTGTTTTTT. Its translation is CAWRRDRGNEKLFF.

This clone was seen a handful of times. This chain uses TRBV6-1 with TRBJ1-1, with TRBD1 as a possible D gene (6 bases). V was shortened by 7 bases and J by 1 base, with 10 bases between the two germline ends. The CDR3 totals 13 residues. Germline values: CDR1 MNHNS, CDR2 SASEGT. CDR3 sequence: CASIQQGNTEAFF. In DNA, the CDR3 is TGTGCCAGCATCCAACAGGGGAACACTGAAGCTTTCTTT.

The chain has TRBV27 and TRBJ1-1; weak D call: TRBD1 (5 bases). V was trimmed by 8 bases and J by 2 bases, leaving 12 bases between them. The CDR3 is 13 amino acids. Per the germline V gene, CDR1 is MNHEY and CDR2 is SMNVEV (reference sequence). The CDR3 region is CASRWGGNTEAFF. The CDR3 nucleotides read TGTGCCAGCCGTTGGGGCGGCAACACTGAAGCTTTCTTT.

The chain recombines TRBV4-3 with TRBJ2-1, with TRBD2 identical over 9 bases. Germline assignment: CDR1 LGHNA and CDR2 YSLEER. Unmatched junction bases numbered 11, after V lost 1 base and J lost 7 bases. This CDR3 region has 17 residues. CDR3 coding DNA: TGCGCCAGCAGCCAAGCGCTCGCGGCGGGGGGGCTTAATGAGCAGTTCTTC. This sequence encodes CASSQALAAGGLNEQFF.

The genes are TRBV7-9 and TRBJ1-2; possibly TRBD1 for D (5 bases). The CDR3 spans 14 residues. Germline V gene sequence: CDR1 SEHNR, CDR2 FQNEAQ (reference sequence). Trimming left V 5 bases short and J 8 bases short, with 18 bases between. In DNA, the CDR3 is TGTGCCAGCAGCCCGTGGAGGGGCGAGTGGGGCTACACCTTC. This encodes CASSPWRGEWGYTF.

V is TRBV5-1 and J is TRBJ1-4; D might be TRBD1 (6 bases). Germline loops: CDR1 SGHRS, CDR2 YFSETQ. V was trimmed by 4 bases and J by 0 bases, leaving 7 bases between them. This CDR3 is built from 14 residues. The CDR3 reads CASSRTATNEKLFF. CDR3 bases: TGCGCCAGCAGCAGGACAGCAACTAATGAAAAACTGTTTTTT.

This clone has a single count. DNA for the CDR3: TGTGCCAGCTCACCAATCTCTGGCCTACAGAACGAGCAGTACTTC. It specifies CASSPISGLQNEQYF. The gene calls are TRBV18 and TRBJ2-7, with no clear D. CDR3 length: 15 residues. The V end was cut by 2 bases, the J end by 5 bases, with 16 bases between. The germline gives CDR1 KGHSH, CDR2 LQKENI.

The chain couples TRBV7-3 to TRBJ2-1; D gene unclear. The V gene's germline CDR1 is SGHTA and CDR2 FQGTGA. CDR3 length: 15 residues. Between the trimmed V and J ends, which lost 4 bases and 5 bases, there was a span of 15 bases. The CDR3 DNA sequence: TGTGCCAGCAGCTCCGACCCAGCGCCCGACAATGAGCAGTTCTTC. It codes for CASSSDPAPDNEQFF.

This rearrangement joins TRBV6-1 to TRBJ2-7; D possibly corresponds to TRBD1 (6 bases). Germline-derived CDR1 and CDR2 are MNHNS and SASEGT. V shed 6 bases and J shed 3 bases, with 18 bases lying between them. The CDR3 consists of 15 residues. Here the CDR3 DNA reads TGTGCCAGCAGAAAATCAGGGGTTGGAATCTACGAGCAGTACTTC. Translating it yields CASRKSGVGIYEQYF.

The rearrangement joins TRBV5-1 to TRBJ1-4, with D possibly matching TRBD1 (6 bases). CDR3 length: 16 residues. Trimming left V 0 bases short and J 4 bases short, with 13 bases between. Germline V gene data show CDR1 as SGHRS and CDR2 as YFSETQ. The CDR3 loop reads CASSLARTAGNEKLFF. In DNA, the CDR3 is TGCGCCAGCAGCTTGGCGCGGACAGCCGGTAATGAAAAACTGTTTTTT.

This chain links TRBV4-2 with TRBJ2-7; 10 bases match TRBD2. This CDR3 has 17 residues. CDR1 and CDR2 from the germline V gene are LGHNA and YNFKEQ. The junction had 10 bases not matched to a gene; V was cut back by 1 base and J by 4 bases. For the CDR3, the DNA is TGTGCCAGCAGCCAAGTCATAGCGGGGGGCCTCCTATACGAGCAGTACTTC. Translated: CASSQVIAGGLLYEQYF.

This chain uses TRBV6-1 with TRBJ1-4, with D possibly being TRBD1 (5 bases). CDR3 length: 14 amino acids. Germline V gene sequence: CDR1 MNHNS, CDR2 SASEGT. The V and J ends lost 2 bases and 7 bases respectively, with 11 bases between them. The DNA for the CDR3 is TGTGCCAGCAGTGAACAGGGAAACAGTGAAAAACTGTTTTTT. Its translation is CASSEQGNSEKLFF.

CDR3 amino acids: CASRLLAGPSGELFF. In DNA, the CDR3 is TGTGCCAGCCGATTACTAGCGGGCCCTTCCGGGGAGCTGTTTTTT. V gene TRBV27 combines with J gene TRBJ2-2, with 9 bases matching TRBD2. With 8 bases clipped from V and 6 bases from J, the junction kept 10 bases outside the gene matches. The CDR3 is made up of 15 amino acids. Per the germline V gene, CDR1 is MNHEY and CDR2 is SMNVEV (reference sequence).

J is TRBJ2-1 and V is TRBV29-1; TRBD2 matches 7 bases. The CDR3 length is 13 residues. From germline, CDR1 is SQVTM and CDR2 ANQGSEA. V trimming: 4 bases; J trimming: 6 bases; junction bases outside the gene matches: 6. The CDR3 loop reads CSVGGLSVNEQFF. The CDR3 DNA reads TGCAGCGTTGGGGGACTATCGGTCAATGAGCAGTTCTTC.

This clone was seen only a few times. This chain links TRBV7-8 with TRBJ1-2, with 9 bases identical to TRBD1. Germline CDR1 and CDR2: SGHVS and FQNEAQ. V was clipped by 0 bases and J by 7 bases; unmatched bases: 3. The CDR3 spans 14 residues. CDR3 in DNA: TGTGCCAGCAGCTTAGCGGGACAGGGCCCTGGCTACACCTTC. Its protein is CASSLAGQGPGYTF. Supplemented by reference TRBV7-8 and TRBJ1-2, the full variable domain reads GAGVSQSPRYKVAKRGQDVALRCDPISGHVSLFWYQQALGQGPEFLTYFQNEAQLDKSGLPSDRFFAERPEGSVSTLKIQRTQQEDSAVYLCASSLAGQGPGYTFGSGTRLTVV.

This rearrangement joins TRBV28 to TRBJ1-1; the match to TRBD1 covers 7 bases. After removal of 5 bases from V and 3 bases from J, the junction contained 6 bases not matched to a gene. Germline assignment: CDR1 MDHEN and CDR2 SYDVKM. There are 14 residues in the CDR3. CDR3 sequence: CASSHSTGYTEAFF. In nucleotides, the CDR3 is TGTGCCAGCAGTCACTCGACAGGGTACACTGAAGCTTTCTTT.

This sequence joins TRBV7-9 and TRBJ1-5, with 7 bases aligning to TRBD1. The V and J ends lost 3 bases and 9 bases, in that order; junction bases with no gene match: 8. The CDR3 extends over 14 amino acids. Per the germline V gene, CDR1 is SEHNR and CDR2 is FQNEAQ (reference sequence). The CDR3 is CASSFESGTAPQHF. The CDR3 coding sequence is TGTGCCAGCAGCTTTGAGTCCGGGACAGCGCCCCAGCATTTT.